This T cell receptor (beta chain) appears in the sequencing data of a study of blood T cell repertoires in COVID-19. In the study overall: Samples representing acute and convalescent COVID-19 were sourced from the United States, Italy and Spain.

J lost 3 bases, V lost 4 bases, and 7 bases had no gene match. Germline CDR1 reads KGHDR; CDR2 reads SFDVKD. The CDR3 has 16 amino acids. TCRdb keeps only in-frame clones here, not all; method: immunoSEQ multiplex PCR. The sample lists almost 250,000 clones, roughly 86% occurring once. The TCR sequence derives from an older woman who had recovered from COVID-19. The chain recombines TRBV24-1 with TRBJ2-3; 9 bases fit TRBD1. The sample was peripheral blood. The CDR3 DNA follows: TGTGCCACCAGTGAGAACAGGGGGCTAAGGACAGATACGCAGTATTTT. Translation: CATSENRGLRTDTQYF.